This TCR beta chain was observed in a study of identical twins. Notes on the study in general: Rather than following the same donors, the conclusions depended on cross-sectional statistical analysis.

Turning to this clonotype: Its antigen remains unknown.

TCRdb re-called the 5' RACE reads through MiXCR, storing one row per CDR3 protein. In the table there are 250,000 to 300,000 distinct CDR3 sequences, 8.5% to 9.5% of which are singletons. This sample was also put to use in a study of yellow fever vaccine responses in identical twins.

The sequence derives from a young woman in good health. Sequenced input: CD8+ T cells sorted from blood.

CDR3 amino acids: CASSFGRTNTYEQYF. The CDR3 nucleotides are TGTGCCAGCAGCTTTGGCCGGACAAATACCTACGAGCAGTACTTC. This chain joins TRBV5-6 and TRBJ2-7; TRBD1 is a possible D gene (5 bases). CDR3 length: 15 residues. The germline gives CDR1 SGHDT, CDR2 YYEEEE. V lost 2 bases and J lost 2, with 14 bases in between.